This is a list of T cell receptor beta chains from one sample in a study of shared clonotypes between healthy human individuals. Clones were sequenced by immunoSEQ multiplex PCR, and TCRdb holds only the in-frame ones, with some missing. The sample has 650,000 to 800,000 clones, approximately 77% seen once. The sample was memory CD4+ T cells sorted from blood. Receptors originate from a young woman in good health. The CDR3 runs from the conserved cysteine through the conserved F or W. The D gene is left open where the match is weak. Size is stated for part of the rows, as once, few or many counts, or as a class when the clone is expanded.

TRBD2	TRBV19	TRBJ2-1	once	CASSILASGNEQFF	TGTGCCAGTAGTATTCTCGCTAGCGGGAATGAGCAGTTCTTC
TRBD1	TRBV18	TRBJ2-5	.	CASSPWTGGKETQYF	TGTGCCAGCTCACCTTGGACAGGGGGCAAAGAGACCCAGTACTTC
.	TRBV6-5	TRBJ1-1	few	CASSFFAGTDTEAFF	TGTGCCAGCAGTTTCTTCGCCGGGACGGACACTGAAGCTTTCTTT
TRBD1	TRBV5-8	TRBJ1-2	.	CASSNPGQRNYGYTF	TGTGCCAGCAGCAACCCGGGACAGAGAAACTATGGCTACACCTTC
.	TRBV29-1	TRBJ2-1	.	CSVEMGALGRPRGSEFF	TGCAGCGTTGAAATGGGGGCGCTCGGGAGGCCTCGCGGTTCGGAGTTCTTC
.	TRBV5-4	TRBJ2-5	.	CASRGDSPGKETQYF	TGTGCCAGCAGGGGTGACAGTCCGGGCAAAGAGACCCAGTACTTC
TRBD1	TRBV7-9	TRBJ2-7	.	CASSSTGIEQYF	TGTGCCAGCAGCTCGACAGGGATTGAGCAGTACTTC
.	TRBV5-6	TRBJ1-2	.	CASSMVVVRRTNYGYTF	TGTGCCAGCAGCATGGTTGTCGTCCGGCGTACTAACTATGGCTACACCTTC
.	TRBV19	TRBJ2-3	.	CASSTKRSGGPWDTQYF	TGTGCCAGTAGTACTAAACGTTCAGGGGGGCCCTGGGATACGCAGTATTTT
TRBD1	TRBV6-5	TRBJ2-2	few	CASSRTGYGGELFF	TGTGCCAGCAGTCGGACAGGGTACGGCGGGGAGCTGTTTTTT
.	TRBV7-9	TRBJ2-7	once	CASSTGGYEQYF	TGTGCCAGCAGCACAGGAGGGTACGAGCAGTACTTC
TRBD1	TRBV4-1	TRBJ2-3	.	CASSHSSKGTGGSDTQYF	TGCGCCAGCAGCCATTCGTCCAAGGGGACAGGGGGCTCAGATACGCAGTATTTT
TRBD1	TRBV2	TRBJ2-2	.	CASSERQGGGELFF	TGTGCCAGCAGTGAAAGACAGGGCGGCGGGGAGCTGTTTTTT
.	TRBV19	TRBJ2-3	once	CASSQGGEGDTQYF	TGTGCCAGTAGTCAGGGGGGCGAAGGAGATACGCAGTATTTT
TRBD1	TRBV27	TRBJ1-1	.	CASSRDRINTEAFF	TGTGCCAGCTCCCGGGACAGGATAAACACTGAAGCTTTCTTT
.	TRBV5-4	TRBJ2-1	.	CASSSGGGTTYNEQFF	TGTGCCAGCAGCTCAGGGGGGGGAACGACGTACAATGAGCAGTTCTTC
TRBD2	TRBV2	TRBJ2-1	few	CASGLLAGVNEQFF	TGTGCCAGTGGGTTACTAGCGGGAGTCAACGAGCAGTTCTTC
TRBD2	TRBV5-1	TRBJ2-2	.	CASSFGRAQATGELFF	TGCGCCAGCAGCTTCGGGAGGGCTCAGGCCACCGGGGAGCTGTTTTTT
.	TRBV4-2	TRBJ2-1	.	CASRTGSSGNRDEQFF	TGTGCCAGCCGAACAGGGTCCAGCGGGAACCGGGATGAGCAGTTCTTC
TRBD2	TRBV19	TRBJ2-3	.	CASTWGLAGGPETQYF	TGTGCCAGTACCTGGGGACTAGCGGGAGGGCCAGAAACGCAGTATTTT
.	TRBV2	TRBJ2-5	.	CASSEVRAGETQYF	TGTGCCAGCAGTGAAGTACGTGCTGGGGAGACCCAGTACTTC
.	TRBV6-1	TRBJ1-2	.	CASRRWSTDNYGYTF	TGTGCCAGCAGAAGGTGGTCAACAGATAACTATGGCTACACCTTC
.	TRBV2	TRBJ2-5	.	CASSEHRRETQYF	TGTGCCAGCAGTGAGCACAGGCGAGAGACCCAGTACTTC
.	TRBV5-8	TRBJ1-2	.	CASSYHRDTLYGYTF	TGTGCCAGCAGCTACCACCGGGACACTCTCTATGGCTACACCTTC
.	TRBV19	TRBJ2-7	.	CASSISLAYEQYF	TGTGCCAGTAGTATATCGTTAGCCTACGAGCAGTACTTC
TRBD1	TRBV9	TRBJ1-4	.	CASSMWGQGNEKLFF	TGTGCCAGCAGCATGTGGGGACAGGGGAATGAAAAACTGTTTTTT
.	TRBV6-5	TRBJ1-5	.	CASSYRGASQPQHF	TGTGCCAGCAGTTACAGGGGGGCTAGTCAGCCCCAGCATTTT
TRBD1	TRBV7-2	TRBJ1-2	.	CASRGQGISYGYTF	TGTGCCAGCAGGGGACAGGGTATTAGTTATGGCTACACCTTC
.	TRBV7-2	TRBJ1-2	.	CASSSLYGYTF	TGTGCCAGCAGTTCCCTCTATGGCTACACCTTC
.	TRBV19	TRBJ1-3	once	CASSKGPQGFAGNTIYF	TGTGCCAGTAGTAAAGGGCCGCAGGGGTTTGCTGGAAACACCATATATTTT
.	TRBV14	TRBJ2-7	.	CASSPGVGVAEQYF	TGTGCCAGCAGCCCTGGAGTTGGGGTGGCCGAGCAGTACTTC
.	TRBV7-2	TRBJ1-2	.	CASSLGRPYGYTF	TGTGCCAGCAGCTTAGGGAGGCCCTATGGCTACACCTTC
.	TRBV27	TRBJ1-2	.	CASSLDSSGRANYGYTF	TGTGCCAGCAGTTTAGATTCCTCCGGGCGAGCTAACTATGGCTACACCTTC
TRBD2	TRBV7-6	TRBJ2-2	.	CASSLAPAGSNTGELFF	TGTGCCAGCAGCTTAGCCCCAGCGGGGTCGAACACCGGGGAGCTGTTTTTT
TRBD2	TRBV18	TRBJ2-7	.	CASSTGGAAGVEQYF	TGTGCCAGCTCAACAGGCGGGGCAGCGGGAGTCGAGCAGTACTTC
TRBD1	TRBV7-3	TRBJ2-1	many	CASSLSTGTGSDEQFF	TGTGCCAGCAGCTTATCAACCGGGACAGGGTCGGATGAGCAGTTCTTC
.	TRBV6-5	TRBJ1-2	.	CASSIQGSAYGYTF	TGTGCCAGCAGTATTCAGGGGTCCGCTTATGGCTACACCTTC
.	TRBV5-8	TRBJ1-5	.	CASSLLLTGNQPQHF	TGTGCCAGCAGCCTGCTACTGACGGGGAATCAGCCCCAGCATTTT
TRBD1	TRBV16	TRBJ2-2	.	CASSQSGQGRTGELFF	TGTGCCAGCAGCCAATCGGGACAGGGAAGGACCGGGGAGCTGTTTTTT
.	TRBV18	TRBJ1-1	many	CASSPRQNTEAFF	TGTGCCAGCTCACCCCGACAGAACACTGAAGCTTTCTTT
TRBD1	TRBV5-1	TRBJ2-7	.	CASSLYPTGEDEQYF	TGCGCCAGCAGCTTATACCCGACAGGGGAAGACGAGCAGTACTTC
TRBD1	TRBV28	TRBJ2-6	.	CASSPIRDRRSGANVLTF	TGTGCCAGCAGCCCAATCCGGGACAGGCGATCTGGGGCCAACGTCCTGACTTTC
.	TRBV28	TRBJ2-2	few	CASSLGAMNTGELFF	TGTGCCAGCAGCTTGGGGGCGATGAACACCGGGGAGCTGTTTTTT
TRBD2	TRBV7-3	TRBJ2-7	.	CASSLGAGGPHEQYF	TGTGCCAGCAGCTTAGGCGCGGGAGGGCCCCACGAGCAGTACTTC
.	TRBV29-1	TRBJ1-5	.	CSVGGEGQPQHF	TGCAGCGTTGGGGGGGAGGGTCAGCCCCAGCATTTT
.	TRBV2	TRBJ2-7	many	CASSRLISSYEQYF	TGTGCCAGCAGTCGCCTAATTAGCTCCTACGAGCAGTACTTC
TRBD1	TRBV19	TRBJ1-6	few	CASTGQETSPLHF	TGTGCCAGCACGGGACAGGAGACTTCACCCCTCCACTTT
TRBD1	TRBV19	TRBJ2-5	.	CASSIAGGMGETQYF	TGTGCCAGTAGTATTGCAGGGGGCATGGGAGAGACCCAGTACTTC
.	TRBV5-6	TRBJ2-5	.	CASSLFSEGQETQYF	TGTGCCAGCAGCTTGTTCAGCGAAGGTCAAGAGACCCAGTACTTC
.	TRBV2	TRBJ1-1	.	CASSENVNTEAFF	TGTGCCAGCAGTGAAAACGTGAACACTGAAGCTTTCTTT
.	TRBV7-2	TRBJ2-5	few	CASSSGGTQYF	TGTGCCAGCAGCTCCGGAGGGACCCAGTACTTC
.	TRBV2	TRBJ2-5	.	CASSPGSAQETQYF	TGTGCCAGCAGCCCCGGGTCAGCCCAAGAGACCCAGTACTTC
.	TRBV6-6	TRBJ1-2	.	CASSYSTGLDYGYTF	TGTGCCAGCAGTTACTCTACAGGACTTGACTATGGCTACACCTTC
TRBD1	TRBV2	TRBJ2-5	.	CASSRDRVTETQYF	TGTGCCAGCAGCCGGGACAGGGTTACAGAGACCCAGTACTTC
.	TRBV11-2	TRBJ2-5	few	CASSLGHETQYF	TGTGCCAGCAGCTTAGGGCACGAGACCCAGTACTTC
.	TRBV5-1	TRBJ1-2	.	CASSSRTTGSYGYTF	TGCGCCAGCAGCTCGAGAACTACAGGTTCCTATGGCTACACCTTC
TRBD2	TRBV19	TRBJ2-3	.	CATRLAGEPDTQYF	TGTGCCACCAGACTAGCGGGAGAACCAGATACGCAGTATTTT